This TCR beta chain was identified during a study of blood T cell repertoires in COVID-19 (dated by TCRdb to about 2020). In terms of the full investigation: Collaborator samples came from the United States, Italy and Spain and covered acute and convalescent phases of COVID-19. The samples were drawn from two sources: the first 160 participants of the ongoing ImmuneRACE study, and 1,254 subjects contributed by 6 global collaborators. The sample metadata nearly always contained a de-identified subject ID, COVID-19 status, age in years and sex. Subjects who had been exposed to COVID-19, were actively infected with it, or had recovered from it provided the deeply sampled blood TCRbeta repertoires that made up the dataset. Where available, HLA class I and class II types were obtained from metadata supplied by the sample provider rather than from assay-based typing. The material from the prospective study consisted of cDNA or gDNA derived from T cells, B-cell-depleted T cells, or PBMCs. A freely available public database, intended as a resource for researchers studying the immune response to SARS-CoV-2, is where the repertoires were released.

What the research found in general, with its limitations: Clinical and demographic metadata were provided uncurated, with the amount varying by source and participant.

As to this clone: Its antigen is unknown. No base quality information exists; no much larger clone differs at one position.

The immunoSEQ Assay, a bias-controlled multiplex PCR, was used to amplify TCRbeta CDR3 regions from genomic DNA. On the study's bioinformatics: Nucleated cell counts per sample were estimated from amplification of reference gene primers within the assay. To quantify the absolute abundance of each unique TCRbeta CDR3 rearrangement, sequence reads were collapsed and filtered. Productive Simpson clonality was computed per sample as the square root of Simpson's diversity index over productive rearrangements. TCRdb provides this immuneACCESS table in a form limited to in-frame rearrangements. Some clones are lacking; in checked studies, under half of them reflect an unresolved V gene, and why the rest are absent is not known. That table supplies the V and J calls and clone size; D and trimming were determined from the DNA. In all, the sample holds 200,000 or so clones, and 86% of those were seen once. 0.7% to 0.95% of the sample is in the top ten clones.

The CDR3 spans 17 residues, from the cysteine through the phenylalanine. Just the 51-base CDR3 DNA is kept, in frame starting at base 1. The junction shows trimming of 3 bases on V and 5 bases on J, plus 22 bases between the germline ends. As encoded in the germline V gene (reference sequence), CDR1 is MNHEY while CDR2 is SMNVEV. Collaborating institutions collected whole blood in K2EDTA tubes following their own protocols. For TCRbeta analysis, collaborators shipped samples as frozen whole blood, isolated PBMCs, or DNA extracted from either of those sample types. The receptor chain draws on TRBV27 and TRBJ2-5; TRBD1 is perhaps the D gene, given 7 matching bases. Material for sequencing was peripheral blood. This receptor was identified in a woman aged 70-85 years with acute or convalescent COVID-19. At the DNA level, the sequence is TGTGCCAGCAGTTTCCTAGGAGGGGGCACTAGCACGGAGACCCAGTACTTC. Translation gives CASSFLGGGTSTETQYF.